This TCR beta chain was sequenced in a study of response to subunit inactivated influenza vaccine. TCRdb re-called the RT-PCR reads with MiXCR, one entry per CDR3 protein. Among under 550,000 distinct CDR3 sequences, approximately 7.2% were seen once, and the ten largest hold approximately 14%. Trimming pared 0 bases from V and 5 bases from J, leaving 10 bases between. Germline assignment: CDR1 SGHRS and CDR2 YFSETQ. This CDR3 region has 14 residues. A few counts support this clonotype. Sequenced here: PBMCs from blood, sampled around 25 months after vaccination. The chain has TRBV5-1 and TRBJ2-3; D uncertain. The receptor was derived from a man aged 45 to 70 who received an inactivated influenza vaccine. The CDR3 nucleotides read TGCGCCAGCAGCTTGGCGATGTTAGGAGATACGCAGTATTTT. Protein sequence: CASSLAMLGDTQYF.